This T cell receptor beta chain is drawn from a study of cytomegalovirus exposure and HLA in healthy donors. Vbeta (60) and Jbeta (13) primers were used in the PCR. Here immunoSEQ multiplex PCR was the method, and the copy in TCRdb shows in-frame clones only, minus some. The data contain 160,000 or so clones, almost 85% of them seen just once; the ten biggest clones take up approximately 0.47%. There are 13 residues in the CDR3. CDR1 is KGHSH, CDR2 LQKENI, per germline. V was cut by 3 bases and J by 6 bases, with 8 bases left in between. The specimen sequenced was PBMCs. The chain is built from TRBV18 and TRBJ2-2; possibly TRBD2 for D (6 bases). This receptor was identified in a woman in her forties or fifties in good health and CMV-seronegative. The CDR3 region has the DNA TGTGCCAGCTCACCTCGGGGGTCCGGGGAGCTGTTTTTT. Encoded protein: CASSPRGSGELFF.